This T cell receptor (beta chain) emerged from a study of shared clonotypes between healthy human individuals. The study, taken as a whole, reports: Investigators collected only blood, and repertoires in tissues likely differ.

Terminally differentiated effector memory CD45RA+ cells were left out of the naive CD8 fraction, which was CD45RO-negative and positively selected for CCR7. Germline CDR1 is SQVTM and CDR2 is ANQGSEA. V gave up 7 bases and J gave up 8 bases; unmatched junction bases: 10. This CDR3 is built from 14 residues. As to this clone: What it binds is not known.

The data were produced by immunoSEQ multiplex PCR, yet TCRdb's version contains in-frame clones alone and is incomplete. The data contain about 2 million clones, just under 95% of them singletons. The chain links TRBV29-1 to TRBJ1-4, with TRBD1 identical over 10 bases. The receptor was isolated from a man between 18 and 35 years old in good health. The sequencing sample was made of naive CD8+ T cells sorted from blood. For the CDR3, the DNA is TGCAGCGCCGGACGACAGGGGGCACGGGAAAAACTGTTTTTT. Translating gives CSAGRQGAREKLFF.